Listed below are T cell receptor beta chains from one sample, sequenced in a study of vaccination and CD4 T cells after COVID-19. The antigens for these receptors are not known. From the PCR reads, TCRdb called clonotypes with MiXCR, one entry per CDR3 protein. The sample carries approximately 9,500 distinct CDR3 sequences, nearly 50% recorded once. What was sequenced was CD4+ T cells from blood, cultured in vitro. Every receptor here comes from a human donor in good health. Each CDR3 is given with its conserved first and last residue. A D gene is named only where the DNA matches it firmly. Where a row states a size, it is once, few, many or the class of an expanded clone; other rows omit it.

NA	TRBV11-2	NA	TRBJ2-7	CASSLGRGSLEQYF
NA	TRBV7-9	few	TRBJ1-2	CASSNRGGRYGYTF
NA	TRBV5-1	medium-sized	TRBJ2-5	CASSLEVQETQYF
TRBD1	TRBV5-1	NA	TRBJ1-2	CASSLPGQNYGYTF
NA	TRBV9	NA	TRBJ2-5	CASSGAQGETQYF
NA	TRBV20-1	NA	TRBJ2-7	CSARGADGTYEQYF
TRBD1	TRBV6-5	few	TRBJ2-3	CASSYSRQGETDTQYF
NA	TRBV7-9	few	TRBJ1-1	CASSFIAGDLNTEAFF
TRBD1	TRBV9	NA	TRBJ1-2	CASSEGTAINYGYTF
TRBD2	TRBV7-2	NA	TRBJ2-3	CASSFGLAGGRTDTQYF
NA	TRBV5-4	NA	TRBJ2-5	CASSSGQKETQYF
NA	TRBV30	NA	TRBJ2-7	CAWSVLGATPLYF
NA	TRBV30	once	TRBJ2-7	CAWSVGGVIEQYF
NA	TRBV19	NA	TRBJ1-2	CASSIDSISANYGYTF
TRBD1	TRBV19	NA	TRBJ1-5	CASNVGQGEQHF
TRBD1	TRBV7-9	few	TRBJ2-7	CASSSDRVIYEQYF
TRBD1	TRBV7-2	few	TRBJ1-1	CASSPQTGRTEAFF
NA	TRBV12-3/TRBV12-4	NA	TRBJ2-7	CASSETGTYYEQYF
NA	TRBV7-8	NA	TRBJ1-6	CASNLSYNSPLHF
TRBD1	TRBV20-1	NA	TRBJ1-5	CSARSGTGDGQPQHF
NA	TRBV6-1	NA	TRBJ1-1	CASSTKMNTEAFF
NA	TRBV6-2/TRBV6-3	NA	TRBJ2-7	CASSNGGAYEQYF
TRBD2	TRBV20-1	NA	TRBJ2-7	CSASRLAGGGEQYF
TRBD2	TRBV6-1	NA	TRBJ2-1	CATVGGSLVDEQFF
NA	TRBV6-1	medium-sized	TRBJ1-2	CASSPTGNYGYTF
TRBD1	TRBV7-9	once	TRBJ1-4	CASRPKDRLGEKLFF
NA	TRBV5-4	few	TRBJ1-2	CASSLVNYGYTF
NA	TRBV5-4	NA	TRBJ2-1	CASSLDPQGYNEQFF
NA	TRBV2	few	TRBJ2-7	CASTRGRQNYEQYF
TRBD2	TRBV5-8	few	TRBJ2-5	CASSSGTSGGRETQYF
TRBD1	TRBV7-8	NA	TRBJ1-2	CASSLGQGSYYGYTF
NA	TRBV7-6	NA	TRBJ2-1	CASSHNQGTEQFF
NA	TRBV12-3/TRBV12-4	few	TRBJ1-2	CASSLDQVVYGYTF
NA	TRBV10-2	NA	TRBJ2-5	CASSESTRKTQYF
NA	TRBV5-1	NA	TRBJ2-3	CASSLGDSTDTQYF
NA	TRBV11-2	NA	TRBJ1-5	CASSLGEAQPQHF
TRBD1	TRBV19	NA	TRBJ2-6	CASSFRDRGSLTSGANVLTF
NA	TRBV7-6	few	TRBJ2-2	CASSLAQGSLNTGELFF
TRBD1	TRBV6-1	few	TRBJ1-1	CASSPRQGRAEAFF
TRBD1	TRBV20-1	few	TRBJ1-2	CSAPPSGQGFYGYTF
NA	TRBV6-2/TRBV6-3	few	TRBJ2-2	CASLLGGVTGELFF
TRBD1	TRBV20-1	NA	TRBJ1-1	CSSRTGIMNTEAFF
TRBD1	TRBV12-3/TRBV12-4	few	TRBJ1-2	CASSLAQGLGYTF